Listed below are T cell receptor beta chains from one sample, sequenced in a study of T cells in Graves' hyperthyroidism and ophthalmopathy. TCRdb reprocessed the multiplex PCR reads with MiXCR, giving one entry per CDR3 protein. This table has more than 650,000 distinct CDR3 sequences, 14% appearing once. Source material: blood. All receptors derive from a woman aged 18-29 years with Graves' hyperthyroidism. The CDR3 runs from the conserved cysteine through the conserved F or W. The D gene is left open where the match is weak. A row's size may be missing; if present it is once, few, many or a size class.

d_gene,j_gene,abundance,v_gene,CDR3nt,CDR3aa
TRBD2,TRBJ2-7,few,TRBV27,TGTGCCAGCAACCCTCGGGGGGGTTCCTACGAGCAGTACTTC,CASNPRGGSYEQYF
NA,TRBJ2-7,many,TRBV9,TGTGCCAGCAGCGTAGCTGGCAACAGGCCTTACGAGCAGTACTTC,CASSVAGNRPYEQYF
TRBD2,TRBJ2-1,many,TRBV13,TGTGCCAGCAGCTTAGAACTAGCGGGAGGCTTCTACAATGAGCAGTTCTTC,CASSLELAGGFYNEQFF
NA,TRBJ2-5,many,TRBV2,TGTGCCAGCAGTGAGGGGACCCAGTACTTC,CASSEGTQYF
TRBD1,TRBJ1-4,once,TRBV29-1,TGCAGCGTTGGGGGTCAGGGGGGTGAAAAACTGTTTTTT,CSVGGQGGEKLFF
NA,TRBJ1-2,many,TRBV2,TGTGCCAGCAGTGGAGATTCCTATGGCTACACCTTC,CASSGDSYGYTF
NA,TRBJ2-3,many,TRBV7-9,TGTGCCAGCAGCTCAGTTGAAGTTTCTAGCACAGATACGCAGTATTTT,CASSSVEVSSTDTQYF
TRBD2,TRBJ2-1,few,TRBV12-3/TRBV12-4,TGTGCCAGCAGTTCCTCGAGCGGGGGTGGGAATGAGCAGTTCTTC,CASSSSSGGGNEQFF
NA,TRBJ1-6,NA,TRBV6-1,TGTGCCAGCATCACCGGGCCAGATAATTCACCCCTCCACTTT,CASITGPDNSPLHF
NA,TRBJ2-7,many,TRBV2,TGTGCCAGCGGGAACAGGGACAACTACGAGCAGTACTTC,CASGNRDNYEQYF
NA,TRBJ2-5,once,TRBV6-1,TGTGCCAGCAGAACCTACAGGGTCAGAAGTCAAGAGACCCAGTACTTC,CASRTYRVRSQETQYF
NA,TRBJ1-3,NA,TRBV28,TGTGCCAGCAGTTCACAGGGCCAGGGAAACACCATATATTTT,CASSSQGQGNTIYF
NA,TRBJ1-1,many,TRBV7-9,TGTGCCAGCAGCCATGCTGTACAGGGGAACACTGAAGCTTTCTTT,CASSHAVQGNTEAFF
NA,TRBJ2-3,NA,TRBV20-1,TGCAGTGCCCCTGGACAGCCACGCACAGATACGCAGTATTTT,CSAPGQPRTDTQYF
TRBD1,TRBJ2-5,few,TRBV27,TGTGCCAGCAGTTTTCGAGGGACAGGGGGGTTGGAGACCCAGTACTTC,CASSFRGTGGLETQYF
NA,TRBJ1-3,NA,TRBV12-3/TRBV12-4,TGTGCCAGCAGCCGGGTCCGACGAGGGGGGTATGGAAACACCATATATTTT,CASSRVRRGGYGNTIYF
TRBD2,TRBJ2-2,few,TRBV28,TGTGCCAGCAGTTTTGTAGCGGGAGCAATGATCGGGGAGCTGTTTTTT,CASSFVAGAMIGELFF
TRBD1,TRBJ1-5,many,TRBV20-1,TGCAGTGCTAGAGCGGGGACAGACAATCAGCCCCAGCATTTT,CSARAGTDNQPQHF
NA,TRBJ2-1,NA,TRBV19,TGTGCCAGTAGCATATCTACCAATGAGCAGTTCTTC,CASSISTNEQFF
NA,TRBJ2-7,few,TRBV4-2,TGTGCCAGCAGCCAAGATGCCCCGGGGTACTACGAGCAGTACTTC,CASSQDAPGYYEQYF
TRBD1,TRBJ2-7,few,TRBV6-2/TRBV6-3,TGTGCCAGCAGTTACGCCGACAGGGCGGACTGGTCCTACGAGCAGTACTTC,CASSYADRADWSYEQYF
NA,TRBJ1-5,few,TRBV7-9,TGTGCCAGCAGCTCTCACAGGGACAATCAGCCCCAGCATTTT,CASSSHRDNQPQHF
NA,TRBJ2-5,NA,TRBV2,TGTGCCAGCAGTGACAGGGGCTCCCCAGAGACCCAGTACTTC,CASSDRGSPETQYF